A selection of T cell receptor beta chains follows, all from one sample in a study of cytomegalovirus exposure and HLA in healthy donors. Measured with immunoSEQ multiplex PCR; TCRdb has only the in-frame clones, and not every one. The profile shows tens of thousands of clones, about 80% of them singletons. Sequencing was done on a sample of PBMCs. All receptors derive from a male donor in good health and CMV-seronegative. CDR3s include the opening cysteine and the closing phenylalanine or tryptophan. Fields, in order: J gene, D gene, V gene, clone size, CDR3 length, CDR3 protein, CDR3 DNA. The D gene is left open where the match is weak. Rows may omit the clone size; those that give it use once, few, many or a size class.

>TRBJ2-7|NA|TRBV7-9|NA|14
CASSLVGGGDEQYF
TGTGCCAGCAGCTTAGTAGGGGGCGGGGACGAGCAGTACTTC
>TRBJ1-1|TRBD1|TRBV4-1|NA|16
CASSQPDRGANTEAFF
TGCGCCAGCAGCCAACCCGACAGGGGGGCGAACACTGAAGCTTTCTTT
>TRBJ2-1|NA|TRBV5-1|NA|12
CASTRGNNEQFF
TGCGCCAGCACCCGGGGTAACAATGAGCAGTTCTTC
>TRBJ2-7|NA|TRBV5-4|NA|15
CASSVGGLGGDEQYF
TGTGCCAGCAGCGTGGGGGGGTTAGGGGGCGACGAGCAGTACTTC
>TRBJ1-4|TRBD1|TRBV4-2|medium-sized|17
CASSQTSRQGGFEKLFF
TGTGCCAGCAGCCAAACCAGCAGACAGGGAGGATTTGAAAAACTGTTTTTT
>TRBJ1-4|NA|TRBV9|few|12
CASSPGEGKLFF
TGTGCCAGCAGTCCCGGGGAAGGAAAACTGTTTTTT
>TRBJ1-1|NA|TRBV21-1|NA|19
CASSKMADRGLRRNTEAFF
TGTGCCAGCAGCAAAATGGCGGACAGGGGTCTTAGGAGGAACACTGAAGCTTTCTTT
>TRBJ2-7|NA|TRBV10-2|few|15
CASSEPTPEGYEQYF
TGCGCCAGCAGTGAGCCTACCCCGGAGGGCTACGAGCAGTACTTC
>TRBJ2-5|TRBD2|TRBV30|NA|17
CAWSGFGPSGDQETQYF
TGTGCCTGGAGTGGGTTTGGGCCTAGCGGGGACCAAGAGACCCAGTACTTC
>TRBJ1-6|TRBD1|TRBV6-1|medium-sized|14
CASSEGQGASPLHF
TGTGCCAGCAGTGAAGGACAGGGGGCTTCACCCCTCCACTTT